The entry that follows covers one T cell receptor (beta chain) sequence. The antigen remains undetermined. The data originate from a study of shared clonotypes between healthy human individuals. Study-level results: About 5% was the fraction of naive CD4 clonotypes found shared across a few donors. An effect of sequencing depth on clonotype sharing among donors was expected. The represented genetic and exposure-history diversity was limited by the small number of donors.

Deep was the level at which the assay was run. The assay was immunoSEQ multiplex PCR, and TCRdb's table has in-frame clones only and misses some. Of a few million clones listed, roughly 93% were seen once; the top ten hold 0.39%. The trim removed 4 bases at V and 3 bases at J, leaving 5 bases unmatched. CDR1 is SSHAT, CDR2 FNYEAQ, per germline (reference sequence). The CDR3 loop spans 15 amino acids. The specimen was naive CD4+ T cells from PBMCs. Subset in this sample: CD45RA+ positively selected. The clonotype comes from a man aged 18 to 30 in good health. Some clones in this sample may be carry-over from other donors' samples. The genes are TRBV7-7 and TRBJ2-2, with 7 bases that match TRBD1. The CDR3 protein is CASSYRGADTGELFF. The CDR3 coding sequence is TGTGCCAGCAGCTACAGGGGCGCGGACACCGGGGAGCTGTTTTTT. The variable domain in full, with the rest retrieved from reference TRBV7-7 and TRBJ2-2, is GAGVSQSPRYKVTKRGQDVTLRCDPISSHATLYWYQQALGQGPEFLTYFNYEAQPDKSGLPSDRFSAERPEGSISTLTIQRTEQRDSAMYRCASSYRGADTGELFFGEGSRLTVL.